This T cell receptor (beta chain) was identified in a study of glioma-infiltrating T cells after dendritic cell vaccination. Study information: Patients received autologous tumor lysate-pulsed dendritic cell vaccination between about 2003 and 2012. General study points: Only a small number of patients had complete blood and tumor samples.

The immunoSEQ assay amplified TCRB CDR3 from up to roughly 2 ug DNA. Amplification used 60 V beta primers and 13 J beta primers. Produced via immunoSEQ multiplex PCR; TCRdb's table is partial and in-frame only. Of about 92,000 clones detected, more than 75% appear once; the ten largest clones hold approximately 14%. This clone came up once. What it binds is unknown. CDR1 and CDR2 from the germline V gene are SGHVS and FQNEAQ. Trimming cost V 5 bases and J 6 bases, with 19 bases left between them. This CDR3 is 15 amino acids long. The chain couples TRBV7-8 to TRBJ1-1; D gene ambiguous. The clonotype comes from a human donor with glioblastoma. The starting material was blood, obtained before dendritic cell vaccination. The DNA of the CDR3 is TGTGCCAGCAGCCCCCAATCGGGTGGGTATTCTGAAGCTTTCTTT. Translated, it gives CASSPQSGGYSEAFF.